A selection of T cell receptor beta chains follows, all from one sample in a study of T cell repertoires in cytomegalovirus infection. Via MiXCR, TCRdb re-called the reads, giving one row per CDR3 protein. The sample lists hundreds of thousands of distinct CDR3 sequences; more than 30% were seen once. Their recognized antigens are unknown. The specimen was cultured PBMCs, collected from culture after CMV antigen stimulation. These receptors all come from a human donor in good health (CMV status not recorded). Some clones in this sample may be carry-over from other donors' samples. CDR3s include the opening cysteine and the closing phenylalanine or tryptophan. Fields, in order: J gene, D gene, clone size, V gene, CDR3 DNA, CDR3 protein. A D gene is named only where the DNA matches it firmly. A row's size may be missing; if present it is once, few, many or a size class.

J gene: TRBJ2-3; D gene: NA; clone size: NA; V gene: TRBV20-1; CDR3 DNA: TGCAGTGCTAGAGCTATCCTCAGCGGGAGCACAGATACGCAGTATTTT; CDR3 protein: CSARAILSGSTDTQYF
J gene: TRBJ2-5; D gene: TRBD2; clone size: few; V gene: TRBV28; CDR3 DNA: TGTGCCAGCAGTTCCCGTGGTAGCGGGAGGGCCCGGGAGACCCAGTACTTC; CDR3 protein: CASSSRGSGRARETQYF
J gene: TRBJ2-2; D gene: TRBD1; clone size: NA; V gene: TRBV6-5; CDR3 DNA: TGTGCCAGCAGTCCGTTTATACAGGGGGCAACGACCGGGGAGCTGTTTTTT; CDR3 protein: CASSPFIQGATTGELFF
J gene: TRBJ2-1; D gene: TRBD2; clone size: NA; V gene: TRBV12-3/TRBV12-4; CDR3 DNA: TGTGCCAGCAGCCGGGGGACTAGCGGGAAATCCTACAATGAGCAGTTCTTC; CDR3 protein: CASSRGTSGKSYNEQFF
J gene: TRBJ2-1; D gene: NA; clone size: NA; V gene: TRBV11-2; CDR3 DNA: TGTGCCAGCAGCTTAAGCAGGGACGGACTATACAATGAGCAGTTCTTC; CDR3 protein: CASSLSRDGLYNEQFF
J gene: TRBJ1-1; D gene: NA; clone size: NA; V gene: TRBV28; CDR3 DNA: TGTGCCAGCAGGTCTGGTAGGGGAGGAACTGAAGCTTTCTTT; CDR3 protein: CASRSGRGGTEAFF
J gene: TRBJ2-1; D gene: TRBD2; clone size: few; V gene: TRBV7-9; CDR3 DNA: TGTGCCAGCAGCCCACCTAGCGGGGTTAACAATGAGCAGTTCTTC; CDR3 protein: CASSPPSGVNNEQFF
J gene: TRBJ2-3; D gene: NA; clone size: NA; V gene: TRBV7-3; CDR3 DNA: TGTGCCAGCAGCCCCGCTAGGGTTGCAGATACGCAGTATTTT; CDR3 protein: CASSPARVADTQYF
J gene: TRBJ2-5; D gene: TRBD2; clone size: NA; V gene: TRBV11-2; CDR3 DNA: TGTGCCAGCAGCTTTACTAGCGGGAGGCCGGGGGAGACCCAGTACTTC; CDR3 protein: CASSFTSGRPGETQYF
J gene: TRBJ1-3; D gene: NA; clone size: few; V gene: TRBV7-8; CDR3 DNA: TGTGCCAGCAGCTTCACAGGGCTTGGAAACACCATATATTTT; CDR3 protein: CASSFTGLGNTIYF
J gene: TRBJ2-1; D gene: NA; clone size: once; V gene: TRBV3-1; CDR3 DNA: TGTGCCAGCAGCCAAGATCACCGGAGCTCCTACAATGAGCAGTTCTTC; CDR3 protein: CASSQDHRSSYNEQFF
J gene: TRBJ2-3; D gene: NA; clone size: NA; V gene: TRBV18; CDR3 DNA: TGTGCCAGCTCACCAGGGAACAGGGGCACAGATACGCAGTATTTT; CDR3 protein: CASSPGNRGTDTQYF
J gene: TRBJ2-1; D gene: TRBD1; clone size: many; V gene: TRBV7-2; CDR3 DNA: TGTGCCAGCAGCTCCCCGGGACAGGGTAATGAGCAGTTCTTC; CDR3 protein: CASSSPGQGNEQFF